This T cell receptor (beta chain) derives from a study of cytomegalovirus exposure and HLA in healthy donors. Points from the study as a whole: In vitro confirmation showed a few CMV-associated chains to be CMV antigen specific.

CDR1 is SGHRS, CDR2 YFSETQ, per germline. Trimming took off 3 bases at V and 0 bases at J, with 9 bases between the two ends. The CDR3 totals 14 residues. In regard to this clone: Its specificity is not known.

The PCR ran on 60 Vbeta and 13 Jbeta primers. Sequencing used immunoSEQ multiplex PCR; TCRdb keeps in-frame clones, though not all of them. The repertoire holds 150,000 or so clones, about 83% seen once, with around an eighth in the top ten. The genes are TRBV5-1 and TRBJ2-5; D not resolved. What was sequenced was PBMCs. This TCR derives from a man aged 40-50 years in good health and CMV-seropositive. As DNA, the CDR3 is TGCGCCAGCAGCTCCGGAGAGAACCAAGAGACCCAGTACTTC. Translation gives CASSSGENQETQYF.